This TCR beta chain was retrieved from a study of graft-versus-host responses after intestinal transplantation. Looking at the study overall: Following induction with anti-thymocyte globulin, all recipients were given tacrolimus and steroids for about three years.

Concerning this clone itself: Its antigen is not known.

CDR3 length: 14 amino acids. The V end was cut by 1 base, the J end by 9 bases, with 13 bases between. Looked up from germline, CDR1 is LGHNA and CDR2 is YNFKEQ. Libraries were prepared by immunoSEQ multiplex PCR; TCRdb keeps only in-frame clonotypes and omits some of them. The sample lists about 90,000 clones; 85% to 95% were seen once. The genes are TRBV4-2 and TRBJ2-1; D might be TRBD2 (5 bases). Sequenced material: unstimulated CD8+ T cells sorted from spleen or lymph node cells, taken before transplant. The receptor's source is a human donor who was the organ donor for an intestinal transplant. The CDR3 region is CASSQVFSVCEQFF. Here the CDR3 DNA reads TGTGCCAGCAGCCAAGTTTTTAGCGTCTGTGAGCAGTTCTTC.